The clone carrying this T cell receptor beta chain has a single count. The data were obtained in a study of control samples from healthy donors and cancer patients. Only in-frame clones appear in the TCRdb table, and some are missing; sequencing was by immunoSEQ multiplex PCR. This table holds 170,000 or so clones, approximately 92% found once. This receptor was taken from a man in his late teens or twenties in good health. Sample: blood.

CDR3 in DNA: TGTGCCATCAAGGCTAGCGGGGCCACAGATACGCAGTATTTT. As protein: CAIKASGATDTQYF. J is TRBJ2-3 and V is TRBV10-3; TRBD2 matches at 9 bases. The CDR3 has 14 residues. Germline values: CDR1 ENHRY, CDR2 SYGVKD. V lost 7 bases, J lost 2 bases, and 4 bases stayed unmatched.